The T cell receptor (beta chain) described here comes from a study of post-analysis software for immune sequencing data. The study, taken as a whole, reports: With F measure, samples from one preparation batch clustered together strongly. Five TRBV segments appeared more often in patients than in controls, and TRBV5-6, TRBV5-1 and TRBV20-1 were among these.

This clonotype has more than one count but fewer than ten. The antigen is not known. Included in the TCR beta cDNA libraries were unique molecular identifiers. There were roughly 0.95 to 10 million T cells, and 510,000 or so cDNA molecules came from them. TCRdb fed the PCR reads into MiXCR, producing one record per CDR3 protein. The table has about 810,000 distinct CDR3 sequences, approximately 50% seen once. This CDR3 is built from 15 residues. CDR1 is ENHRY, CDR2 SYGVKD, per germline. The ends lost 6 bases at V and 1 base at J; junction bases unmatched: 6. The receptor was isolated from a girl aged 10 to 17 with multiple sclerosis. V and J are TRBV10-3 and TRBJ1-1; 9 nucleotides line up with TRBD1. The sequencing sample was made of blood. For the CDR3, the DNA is TGTGCCATCAGGGGTGGGGACAGGGCGAACACTGAAGCTTTCTTT. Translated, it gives CAIRGGDRANTEAFF.